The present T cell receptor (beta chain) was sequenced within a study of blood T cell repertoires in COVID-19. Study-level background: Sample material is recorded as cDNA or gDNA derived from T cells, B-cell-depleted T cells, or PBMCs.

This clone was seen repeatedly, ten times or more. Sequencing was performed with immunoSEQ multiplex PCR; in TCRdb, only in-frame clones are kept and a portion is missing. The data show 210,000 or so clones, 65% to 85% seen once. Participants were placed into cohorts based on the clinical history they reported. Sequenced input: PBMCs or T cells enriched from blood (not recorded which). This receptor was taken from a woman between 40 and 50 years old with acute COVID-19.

This CDR3 reads CASSEEDGQSYEQYF. The CDR3 DNA follows: TGTGCCAGCAGTGAAGAAGACGGACAATCCTACGAGCAGTACTTC. This rearrangement joins TRBV6-1 to TRBJ2-7; D perhaps matches TRBD1 (5 bases). Deletions cut 1 base from V and 1 base from J, with 11 bases between. The CDR3 consists of 15 residues. CDR1 and CDR2 from the germline V gene are MNHNS and SASEGT.